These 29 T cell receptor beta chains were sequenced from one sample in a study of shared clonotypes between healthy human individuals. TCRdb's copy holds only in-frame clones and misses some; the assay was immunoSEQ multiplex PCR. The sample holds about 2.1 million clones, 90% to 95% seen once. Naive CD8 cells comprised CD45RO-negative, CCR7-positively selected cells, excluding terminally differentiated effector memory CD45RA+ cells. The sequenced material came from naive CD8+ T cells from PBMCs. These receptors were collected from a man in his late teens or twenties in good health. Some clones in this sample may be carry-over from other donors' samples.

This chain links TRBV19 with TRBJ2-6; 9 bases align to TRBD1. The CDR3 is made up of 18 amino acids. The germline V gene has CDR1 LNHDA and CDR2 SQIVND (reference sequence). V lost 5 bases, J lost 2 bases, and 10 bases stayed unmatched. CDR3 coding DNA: TGTGCCAGTAGTGGCTTGGGACAGGGAGTTCCTGGGGCCAACGTCCTGACTTTC. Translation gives CASSGLGQGVPGANVLTF.

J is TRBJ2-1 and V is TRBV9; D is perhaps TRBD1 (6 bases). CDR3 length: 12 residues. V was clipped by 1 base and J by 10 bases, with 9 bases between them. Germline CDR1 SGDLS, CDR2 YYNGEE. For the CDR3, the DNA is TGTGCCAGCAGCGTATCAAGGGGGGAGCAGTTCTTC. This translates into CASSVSRGEQFF. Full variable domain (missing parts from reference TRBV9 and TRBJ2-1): DSGVTQTPKHLITATGQRVTLRCSPRSGDLSVYWYQQSLDQGLQFLIQYYNGEERAKGNILERFSAQQFPDLHSELNLSSLELGDSALYFCASSVSRGEQFFGPGTRLTVL.

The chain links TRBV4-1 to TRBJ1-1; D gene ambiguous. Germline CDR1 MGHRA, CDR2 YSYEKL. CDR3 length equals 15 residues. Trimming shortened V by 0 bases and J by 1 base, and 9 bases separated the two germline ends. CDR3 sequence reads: CASSQESYGNTEAFF. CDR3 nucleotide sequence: TGCGCCAGCAGCCAAGAAAGTTATGGGAACACTGAAGCTTTCTTT.

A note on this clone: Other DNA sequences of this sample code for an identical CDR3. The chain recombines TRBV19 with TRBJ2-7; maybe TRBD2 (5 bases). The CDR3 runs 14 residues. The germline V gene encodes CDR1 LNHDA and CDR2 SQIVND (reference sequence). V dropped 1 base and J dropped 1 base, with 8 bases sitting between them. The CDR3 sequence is CASSIGRGSYEQYF. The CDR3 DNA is TGTGCCAGTAGTATAGGACGGGGTTCCTACGAGCAGTACTTC.

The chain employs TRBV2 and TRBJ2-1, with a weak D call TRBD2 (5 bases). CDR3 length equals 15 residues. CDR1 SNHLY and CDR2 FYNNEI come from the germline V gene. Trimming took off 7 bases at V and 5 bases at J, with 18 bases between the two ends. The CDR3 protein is CASTAAGVQNNEQFF. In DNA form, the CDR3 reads TGTGCCAGCACAGCCGCGGGTGTGCAGAACAATGAGCAGTTCTTC.

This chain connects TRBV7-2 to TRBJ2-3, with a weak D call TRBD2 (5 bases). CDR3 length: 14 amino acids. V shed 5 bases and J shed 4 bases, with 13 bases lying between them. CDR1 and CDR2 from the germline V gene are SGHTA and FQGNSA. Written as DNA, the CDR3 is TGTGCCAGCAGCAGACCGGAGGCTCCAGATACGCAGTATTTT. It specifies CASSRPEAPDTQYF.

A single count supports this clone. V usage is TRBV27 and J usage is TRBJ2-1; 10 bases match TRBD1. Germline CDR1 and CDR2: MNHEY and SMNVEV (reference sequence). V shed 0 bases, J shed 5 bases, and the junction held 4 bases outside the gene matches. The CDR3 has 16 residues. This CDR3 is CASSLSAGTGDNEQFF. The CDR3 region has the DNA TGTGCCAGCAGTTTATCGGCCGGGACAGGGGACAATGAGCAGTTCTTC.

CDR3 sequence: CASSVAFTGELFF. The CDR3 DNA is TGTGCCAGCAGCGTAGCGTTCACCGGGGAGCTGTTTTTT. The chain combines TRBV9 with TRBJ2-2; D unclear. The CDR3 is made up of 13 amino acids. In germline, CDR1 is SGDLS, CDR2 YYNGEE. V lost 0 bases and J lost 4, with 4 bases in between.

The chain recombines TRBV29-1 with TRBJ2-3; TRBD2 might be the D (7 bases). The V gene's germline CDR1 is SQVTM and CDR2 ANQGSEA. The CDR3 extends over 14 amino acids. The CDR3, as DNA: TGCAGTGTGGGGGGCGGGAGTAACACAGATACGCAGTATTTT. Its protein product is CSVGGGSNTDTQYF.

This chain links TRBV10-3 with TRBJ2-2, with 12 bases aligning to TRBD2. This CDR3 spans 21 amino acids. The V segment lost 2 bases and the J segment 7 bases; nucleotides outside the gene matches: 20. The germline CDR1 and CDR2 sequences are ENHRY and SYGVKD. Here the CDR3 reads CAISEQLGLAGKYSDIGELFF. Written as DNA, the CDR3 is TGTGCCATCAGTGAGCAACTAGGACTAGCGGGAAAGTATTCTGATATCGGGGAGCTGTTTTTT.

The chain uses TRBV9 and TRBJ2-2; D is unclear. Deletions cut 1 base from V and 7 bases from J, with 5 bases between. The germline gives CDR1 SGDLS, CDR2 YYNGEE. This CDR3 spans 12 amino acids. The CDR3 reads CASSVRIGELFF. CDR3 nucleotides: TGTGCCAGCAGCGTACGGATCGGGGAGCTGTTTTTT.

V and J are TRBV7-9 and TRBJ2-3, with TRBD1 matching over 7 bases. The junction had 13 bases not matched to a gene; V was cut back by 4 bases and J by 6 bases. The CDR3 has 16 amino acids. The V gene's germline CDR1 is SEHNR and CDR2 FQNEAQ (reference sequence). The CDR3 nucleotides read TGTGCCAGCAGCTCTCCGGTGAGAGGGGGCTGGGATACGCAGTATTTT. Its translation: CASSSPVRGGWDTQYF.

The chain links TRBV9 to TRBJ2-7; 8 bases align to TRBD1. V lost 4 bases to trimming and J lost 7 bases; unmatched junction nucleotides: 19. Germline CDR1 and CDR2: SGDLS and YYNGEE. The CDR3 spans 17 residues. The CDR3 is CASSPWGRSRGDREQYF. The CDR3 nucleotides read TGTGCCAGCAGCCCCTGGGGAAGGAGCAGGGGGGACAGGGAGCAGTACTTC.

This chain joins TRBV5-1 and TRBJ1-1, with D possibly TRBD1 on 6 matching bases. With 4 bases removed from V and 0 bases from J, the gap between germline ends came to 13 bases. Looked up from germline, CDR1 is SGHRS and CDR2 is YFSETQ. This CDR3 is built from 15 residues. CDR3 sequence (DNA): TGCGCCAGCAGCCCCAGGGGAGAGGTGAACACTGAAGCTTTCTTT. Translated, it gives CASSPRGEVNTEAFF.

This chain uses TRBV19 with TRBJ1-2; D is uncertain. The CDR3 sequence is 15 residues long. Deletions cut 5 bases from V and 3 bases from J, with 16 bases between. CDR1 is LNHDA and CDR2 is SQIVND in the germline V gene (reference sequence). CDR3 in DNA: TGTGCCAGTAGTGGTTGGACGGATGGGGACTATGGCTACACCTTC. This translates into CASSGWTDGDYGYTF.

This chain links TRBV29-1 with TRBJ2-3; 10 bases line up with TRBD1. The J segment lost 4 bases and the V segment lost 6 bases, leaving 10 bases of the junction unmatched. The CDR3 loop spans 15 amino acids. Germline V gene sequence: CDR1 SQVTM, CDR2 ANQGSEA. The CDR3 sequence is CSVEVTGGGADTQYF. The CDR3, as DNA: TGCAGCGTGGAGGTGACAGGGGGCGGCGCAGATACGCAGTATTTT.

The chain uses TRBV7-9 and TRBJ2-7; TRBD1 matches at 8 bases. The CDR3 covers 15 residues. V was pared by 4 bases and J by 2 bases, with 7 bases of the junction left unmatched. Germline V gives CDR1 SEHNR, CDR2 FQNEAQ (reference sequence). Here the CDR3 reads CASSSTGGAAYEQYF. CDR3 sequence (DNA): TGTGCCAGCAGCTCTACAGGGGGAGCCGCCTACGAGCAGTACTTC.

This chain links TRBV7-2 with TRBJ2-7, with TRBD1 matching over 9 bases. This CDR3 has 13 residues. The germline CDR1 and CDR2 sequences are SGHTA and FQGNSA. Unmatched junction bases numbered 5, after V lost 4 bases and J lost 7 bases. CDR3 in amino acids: CASSSDRGGEQYF. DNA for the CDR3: TGTGCCAGCAGCTCAGACAGGGGGGGAGAGCAGTACTTC.

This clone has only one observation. The CDR3 DNA sequence: TGCGCCAGCAGCCAAGGACAAAGTGGCTACGAGCAGTACTTC. This sequence encodes CASSQGQSGYEQYF. The chain recombines TRBV4-1 with TRBJ2-7; D gene ambiguous. The V gene's germline CDR1 is MGHRA and CDR2 YSYEKL. CDR3 size: 14 residues. V dropped 1 base and J dropped 3 bases, with 10 bases sitting between them.

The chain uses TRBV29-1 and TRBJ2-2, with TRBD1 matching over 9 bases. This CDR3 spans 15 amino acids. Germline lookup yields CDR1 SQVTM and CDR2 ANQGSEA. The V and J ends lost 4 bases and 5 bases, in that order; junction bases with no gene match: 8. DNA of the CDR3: TGCAGCGTTGCTACGACAGGGGGGCCGACCGGGGAGCTGTTTTTT. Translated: CSVATTGGPTGELFF.

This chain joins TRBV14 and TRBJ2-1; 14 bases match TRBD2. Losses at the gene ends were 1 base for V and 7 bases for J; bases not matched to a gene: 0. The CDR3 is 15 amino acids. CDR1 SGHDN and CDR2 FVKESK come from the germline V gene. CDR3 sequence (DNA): TGTGCCAGCAGCCAAGGGACTAGCGGGGGGAATGAGCAGTTCTTC. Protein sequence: CASSQGTSGGNEQFF. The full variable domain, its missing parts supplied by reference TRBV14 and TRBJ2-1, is EAGVTQFPSHSVIEKGQTVTLRCDPISGHDNLYWYRRVMGKEIKFLLHFVKESKQDESGMPNNRFLAERTGGTYSTLKVQPAELEDSGVYFCASSQGTSGGNEQFFGPGTRLTVL.

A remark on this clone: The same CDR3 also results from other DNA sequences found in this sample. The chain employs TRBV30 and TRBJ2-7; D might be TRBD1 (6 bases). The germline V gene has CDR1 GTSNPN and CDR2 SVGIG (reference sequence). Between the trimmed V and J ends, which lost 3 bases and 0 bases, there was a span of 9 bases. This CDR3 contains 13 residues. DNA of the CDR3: TGTGCCTGGAGGGACAGAAGCTCCTACGAGCAGTACTTC. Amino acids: CAWRDRSSYEQYF.

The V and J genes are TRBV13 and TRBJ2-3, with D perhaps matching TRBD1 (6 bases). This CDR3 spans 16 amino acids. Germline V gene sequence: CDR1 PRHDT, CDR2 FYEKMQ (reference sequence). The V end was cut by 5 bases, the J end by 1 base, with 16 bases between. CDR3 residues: CASSTRTGYRTDTQYF. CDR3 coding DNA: TGTGCCAGCAGCACCCGAACAGGGTACCGCACAGATACGCAGTATTTT.

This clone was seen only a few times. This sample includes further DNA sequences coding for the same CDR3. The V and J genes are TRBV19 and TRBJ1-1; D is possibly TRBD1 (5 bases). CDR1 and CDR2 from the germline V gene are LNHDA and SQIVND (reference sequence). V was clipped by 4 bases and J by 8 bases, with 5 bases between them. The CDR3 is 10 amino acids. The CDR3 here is CASSRGEAFF. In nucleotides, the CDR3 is TGTGCCAGTAGTAGGGGCGAAGCTTTCTTT.

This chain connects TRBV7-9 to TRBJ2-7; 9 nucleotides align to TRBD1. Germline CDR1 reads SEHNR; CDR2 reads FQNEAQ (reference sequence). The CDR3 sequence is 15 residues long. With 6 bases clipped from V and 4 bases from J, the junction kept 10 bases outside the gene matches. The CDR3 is CASSTTGGSAYEQYF. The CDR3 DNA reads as TGTGCCAGCAGTACCACAGGGGGCTCGGCATACGAGCAGTACTTC.

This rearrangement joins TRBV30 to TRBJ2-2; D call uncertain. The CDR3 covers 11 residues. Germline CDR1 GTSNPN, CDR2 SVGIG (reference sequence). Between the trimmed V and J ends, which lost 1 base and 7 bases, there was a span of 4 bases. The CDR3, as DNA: TGTGCCTGGAGTGAGGACGGGGAGCTGTTTTTT. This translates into CAWSEDGELFF.

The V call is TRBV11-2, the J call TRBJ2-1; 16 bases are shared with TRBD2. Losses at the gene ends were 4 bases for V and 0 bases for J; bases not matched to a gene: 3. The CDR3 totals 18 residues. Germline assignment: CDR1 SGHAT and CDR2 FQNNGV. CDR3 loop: CASSSGLAGGASYNEQFF. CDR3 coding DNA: TGTGCCAGCAGCTCGGGACTAGCGGGGGGGGCCTCCTACAATGAGCAGTTCTTC.

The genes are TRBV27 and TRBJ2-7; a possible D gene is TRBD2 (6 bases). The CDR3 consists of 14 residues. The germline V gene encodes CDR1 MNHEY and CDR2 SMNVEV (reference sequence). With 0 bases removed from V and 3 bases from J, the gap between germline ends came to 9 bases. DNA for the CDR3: TGTGCCAGCAGTTTATCTGCGGGGAACTACGAGCAGTACTTC. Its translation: CASSLSAGNYEQYF.

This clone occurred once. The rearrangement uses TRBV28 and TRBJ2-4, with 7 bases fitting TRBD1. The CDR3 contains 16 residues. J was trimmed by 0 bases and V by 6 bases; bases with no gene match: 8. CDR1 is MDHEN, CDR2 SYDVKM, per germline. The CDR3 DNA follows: TGTGCCAGCAGGGGGGACAGAGAGATAGCCAAAAACATTCAGTACTTC. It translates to CASRGDREIAKNIQYF.